This T cell receptor (beta chain) was profiled in a study of T cell responses to AZD1222 COVID-19 vaccine. Findings of the study overall: Clonal diversity was possibly underestimated, and the donors were mostly white British, with more females.

This CDR3 spans 12 amino acids. Germline V CDR1 and CDR2: LGHNT, FRNRAP. V was shortened by 8 bases and J by 5 bases, with 12 bases between the two germline ends. On this clone itself: Antigen specificity is unknown.

The repertoire was sequenced with immunoSEQ multiplex PCR; TCRdb's copy has only in-frame clones and lacks some. This sample yields fewer than 150,000 clones, of which 88% are seen a single time; approximately 5% belongs to the top ten. This chain joins TRBV12-5 and TRBJ1-1; D remains unclear. The starting material was peripheral blood, obtained on day 0 of AZD1222 vaccination. This sequence originates from an adult in good health. CDR3 in amino acids: CASNRGGTEAFF. The CDR3 nucleotides read TGTGCTAGTAACCGGGGAGGGACTGAAGCTTTCTTT.